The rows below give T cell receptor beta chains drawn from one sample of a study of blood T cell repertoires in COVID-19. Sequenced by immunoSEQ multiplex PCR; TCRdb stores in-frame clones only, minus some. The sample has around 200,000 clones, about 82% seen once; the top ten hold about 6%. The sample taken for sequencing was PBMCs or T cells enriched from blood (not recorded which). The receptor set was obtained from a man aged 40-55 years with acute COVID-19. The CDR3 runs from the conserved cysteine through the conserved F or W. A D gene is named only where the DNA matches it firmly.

DNA: TGCGCCAGCAGCCAACTGGGACAGGTGATGGGGGAGGGCCTTTTGTTTTTAAATGAGCAGTTCTTC; CDR3: CASSQLGQVMGEGLLFLNEQFF; D: .; J: TRBJ2-1; V: TRBV4-1
DNA: TGTGCCAGCAGTGGTCGACTAGCGGGAACCTACAATGAGCAGTTCTTC; CDR3: CASSGRLAGTYNEQFF; D: TRBD2; J: TRBJ2-1; V: TRBV2
DNA: TGTGCCAGCAGCTCCAACATCGGGACTGAAGCTTTCTTT; CDR3: CASSSNIGTEAFF; D: .; J: TRBJ1-1; V: TRBV7-8
DNA: TGTGCCAGCAGCTTGGGACTAGCGGGAGGAAAGTGGACAGATACGCAGTATTTT; CDR3: CASSLGLAGGKWTDTQYF; D: TRBD2; J: TRBJ2-3; V: TRBV5-5
DNA: TGTGCCAGTACGGGACAGGGGAGAGGGGGGCAGTACTTC; CDR3: CASTGQGRGGQYF; D: TRBD1; J: TRBJ2-7; V: TRBV6-5
DNA: TGTGCCAGTAGTATCGCAGGGTTGGGTGAAAAACTGTTTTTT; CDR3: CASSIAGLGEKLFF; D: .; J: TRBJ1-4; V: TRBV19
DNA: TGCGCCAGCAGCCAAGATGTTTCTCTCTACGAGCAGTACTTC; CDR3: CASSQDVSLYEQYF; D: .; J: TRBJ2-7; V: TRBV4-1
DNA: TGTGCCAGCAGCCCCCAGGGGATTTTCTCTGGGGCCAACGTCCTGACTTTC; CDR3: CASSPQGIFSGANVLTF; D: .; J: TRBJ2-6; V: TRBV9
DNA: TGTGCCAGCAGCTTTTCCGGACAGCATAATTCACCCCTCCACTTT; CDR3: CASSFSGQHNSPLHF; D: .; J: TRBJ1-6; V: TRBV7-9
DNA: TGTGCCAGCAGTGCATCAGGGGAGGGGGAAAAACTGTTTTTT; CDR3: CASSASGEGEKLFF; D: .; J: TRBJ1-4; V: TRBV2
DNA: TGTGCCAGTAGTTCCTCCGTAGCGGGAGAAAGGATTTACAATGAGCAGTTCTTC; CDR3: CASSSSVAGERIYNEQFF; D: TRBD2; J: TRBJ2-1; V: TRBV19